This entry lists 24 T cell receptor beta chains sequenced from one sample in a study of CD8+ T cells in alopecia areata. Extracted RNA was reverse transcribed, and the resulting cDNA served as sequencing template. Repertoires were generated with immunoSEQ multiplex PCR, while TCRdb's copy carries only in-frame clones and drops some. The sample includes more than 90,000 clones, none of them occurring once. The sample consisted of lesional skin. The receptor set was obtained from a C3H/HeJ mouse with alopecia areata. The MHC haplotype recorded for the strain is H2-k.

This clone was recorded at least ten times. Genes and germline are mouse. The read falls 4 residues short of the CDR3 end, and the missing part is taken from the germline J gene. This chain uses TRBV13-3 with TRBJ2-5; 11 bases line up with TRBD1. Germline CDR1 is NNHDY and CDR2 is SYVADS. The CDR3 spans 13 residues. Here the CDR3 reads CASSGQGGDTQYF. Partial CDR3 DNA: TGTGCCTCCTCGGGACAGGGGGGAGAC. Variable domain in full (rest from reference TRBV13-3 and TRBJ2-5): EAAVTQSPRSKVAVTGGKVTLSCHQTNNHDYMYWYRQDTGHGLRLIHYSYVADSTEKGDIPDGYKASRPSQENFSLILELASLSQTAVYFCASSGQGGDTQYFGPGTRLLVL.

This clone has a handful of counts. Mouse gene names and germline throughout. The observed sequence ends 4 residues before the CDR3 terminus, with the missing tail filled in from the germline J gene. The chain recombines TRBV1 with TRBJ2-5; D not certain. The germline V and J ends were trimmed by 1 base and 0 bases, with 8 bases remaining between them. The CDR3 covers 15 residues. Germline V gene sequence: CDR1 NSQYPW, CDR2 LRSPGD (reference sequence). The DNA read from the CDR3 is TGCACCTGCAGTGCAGCCTGGATTAACCAAGAC. Protein: CTCSAAWINQD. The whole CDR3 region reads CTCSAAWINQDTQYF. The full variable domain, rest sourced from reference TRBV1 and TRBJ2-5, is VTLLEQNPRWRLVPRGQAVNLRCILKNSQYPWMSWYQQDLQKQLQWLFTLRSPGDKEVKSLPGADYLATRVTDTELRLQVANMSQGRTLYCTCSAAWINQDTQYFGPGTRLLVL.

Remarks on this clone: Gene names denote mouse genes. The read comes to an end 4 residues before the CDR3 does, leaving the germline J gene to fill in the end. The rearrangement joins TRBV13-3 to TRBJ2-7; a possible D gene is TRBD1 (5 bases). The V gene's germline CDR1 is NNHDY and CDR2 SYVADS. This CDR3 is built from 12 residues. The CDR3 bases that were read are TGTGCCAGCAGTCCAAGGGGTTAT. Its protein is CASSPRGY. The CDR3 as a whole reads CASSPRGYEQYF.

This clone was detected ten times or more. Mouse gene names apply. The read halts 4 residues ahead of the CDR3 end, with the missing end drawn from the germline J gene. The chain couples TRBV13-1 to TRBJ2-2; 9 bases fit TRBD1. This CDR3 is 14 amino acids long. CDR1 and CDR2 (germline): NSHNY, SYGAGN. V lost 5 bases and J lost 1; bases outside the gene matches: 0. Incomplete CDR3 DNA: TGTGCCAGCAGGGACAGGGGAAACACCGGG. Amino acid sequence: CASRDRGNTG. The CDR3 reads in full as CASRDRGNTGQLYF.

This clone turned up a few times. Gene names denote mouse genes. The observed sequence ends 4 residues before the CDR3 terminus, with the missing tail filled in from the germline J gene. The genes are TRBV17 and TRBJ2-7; D perhaps matches TRBD1 (6 bases). With 0 bases removed from V and 3 bases from J, the gap between germline ends came to 12 bases. This CDR3 is 15 amino acids long. The germline CDR1 and CDR2 sequences are MNHDT and YYDKIL. CDR3: CASSRDPPTGYEQYF. Incomplete CDR3 DNA: TGTGCTAGCAGTAGAGATCCCCCGACAGGCTAT.

As for this clone: Mouse germline and gene names are used. The CDR3 end is not reached by the read, which stops 4 residues before it; the germline J gene fills it in. The gene calls are TRBV19 and TRBJ2-7; 8 nucleotides align to TRBD2. This CDR3 comprises 13 residues. Germline V CDR1 and CDR2: FNHDT, SITEND (reference sequence). The V and J ends lost 5 bases and 2 bases, in that order; junction bases with no gene match: 3. The DNA read from the CDR3 is TGTGCCAGCAGGGAACTGGGGGCCTAT. Amino acid sequence: CASRELGAY. The CDR3 reads in full as CASRELGAYEQYF.

This clone was counted ten times or more. The germline and genes are mouse ones. The read falls 4 residues short of the CDR3 end, and the missing part is taken from the germline J gene. This chain connects TRBV13-3 to TRBJ1-4; 10 bases fit TRBD1. Germline CDR1 and CDR2: NNHDY and SYVADS. The CDR3 has 15 amino acids. V lost 5 bases to trimming and J lost 4 bases; unmatched junction nucleotides: 5. The sequenced part of the CDR3 DNA is TGTGCCAGCAGACTCCGGGACAGGGGCAACGAA. Protein: CASRLRDRGNE. The whole CDR3 region reads CASRLRDRGNERLFF.

This clone was seen only a few times. The gene symbols are mouse symbols. The sequence runs out 4 residues before the end of the CDR3; the remainder is reconstructed from the germline J gene. This sample also contains other DNA sequences that code for the same CDR3. This chain links TRBV19 with TRBJ2-3, with TRBD1 identical over 7 bases. The junction had 4 bases not matched to a gene; V was cut back by 3 bases and J by 0 bases. Germline values: CDR1 FNHDT, CDR2 SITEND (reference sequence). The CDR3 consists of 15 residues. The DNA read from the CDR3 is TGTGCCAGCAGTACGACAGGGAATAGTGCAGAA. Protein product: CASSTTGNSAE. The complete CDR3 reads CASSTTGNSAETLYF.

This clone was seen ten or more times. The genes and germline here are from mouse. The missing CDR3 end, 4 residues past where the read stops, is filled in from the germline J gene. The chain carries TRBV13-3 and TRBJ2-1; 7 positions match TRBD2. CDR3 length: 12 residues. The germline V gene has CDR1 NNHDY and CDR2 SYVADS. V shed 6 bases, J shed 6 bases, and the junction held 3 bases outside the gene matches. The CDR3 is CASTWGSAEQFF. CDR3 DNA, as far as it was read: TGTGCCAGCACCTGGGGGAGTGCT.

This clone was detected only a few times. All gene names here are mouse names. The read finishes 4 residues shy of the CDR3 end, and the germline J gene is used to complete it. The V call is TRBV13-1, the J call TRBJ2-3; 8 bases fit TRBD2. J gave up 2 bases and V 1 base, and 6 bases lay outside the gene matches. Germline loops: CDR1 NSHNY, CDR2 SYGAGN. The CDR3 sequence is 16 residues long. The part of the CDR3 DNA that was read is TGTGCCAGCAGTGATCCCTGGGGGGAGAATGCAGAA. Translated, it gives CASSDPWGENAE. The CDR3 in full is CASSDPWGENAETLYF.

This clone was counted between two and nine times. Any gene name here is a mouse gene name. The read finishes 4 residues shy of the CDR3 end, and the germline J gene is used to complete it. The rearrangement links TRBV16 to TRBJ2-2; 8 bases are a match to TRBD2. Trimming removed 0 bases from V and 4 bases from J; junction bases left unmatched: 7. The CDR3 covers 17 residues. Germline V gene data show CDR1 as SGHSA and CDR2 as FRNQAP. Here the CDR3 reads CASSLDGLGGSTGQLYF. The covered CDR3 bases are TGTGCAAGCAGCTTAGATGGGCTGGGGGGATCCACCGGG.

Concerning this clone: Gene labels here are mouse ones. Read sequence stops 4 residues before the CDR3 end, and the germline J gene provides the missing end. The chain couples TRBV31 to TRBJ2-1; 11 nucleotides align to TRBD2. The J segment lost 0 bases and the V segment lost 1 base, leaving 5 bases of the junction unmatched. The CDR3 sequence is 17 residues long. The germline V gene has CDR1 GKSSPN and CDR2 SITVG. The part of the CDR3 DNA that was read is TGTGCCTGGAGTCCCCGGACTGGGGGGCGTAACTATGCT. Its translation is CAWSPRTGGRNYA. From start to end, the CDR3 is CAWSPRTGGRNYAEQFF.

In this sample, this clone turned up a few times. All gene names here are mouse names. Read data end 4 residues before the CDR3 end; the end is taken from the germline J gene. V is TRBV13-1 and J is TRBJ2-1; 10 bases are shared with TRBD1. CDR1 is NSHNY, CDR2 SYGAGN, per germline. The length of the CDR3 is 15 residues. The sequenced part of the CDR3 DNA is TGTGCCAGCAGTGACCGGGACAGGGGAGGGGCT. Its protein is CASSDRDRGGA. The complete CDR3 reads CASSDRDRGGAEQFF.

This clone was picked up many times. Germline and genes here are mouse. The read stops 4 residues short of the end of the CDR3; the missing end is completed from the germline J gene. The rearrangement uses TRBV13-1 and TRBJ2-7; 7 nucleotides line up with TRBD1. The germline V gene encodes CDR1 NSHNY and CDR2 SYGAGN. CDR3 length: 13 residues. V gave up 2 bases and J gave up 2 bases; unmatched junction bases: 1. The DNA read from the CDR3 is TGTGCCAGCAGTGAGACAGGGCCCTAT. It translates to CASSETGPY. From start to end, the CDR3 is CASSETGPYEQYF.

This clone has at least ten counts. At residue 11, the DNA translation does not agree with TCRdb's protein; the protein displayed here is the one encoded by the DNA. Each gene name is a mouse one. Coverage ceases 3 residues before the CDR3 finishes, and the germline J gene fills in the end. This chain uses TRBV13-3 with TRBJ1-6, with 7 bases fitting TRBD1. TRBJ1-6 is classed as an ORF, of uncertain function. V was pared by 6 bases and J by 7 bases, with 7 bases of the junction left unmatched. The CDR3 totals 14 residues. CDR1 is NNHDY, CDR2 SYVADS, per germline. The sequenced part of the CDR3 DNA is TGTGCCAGCAAAACAGACAGGGAGAATTCGCCC. It is translated as CASKTDRENSP. The whole CDR3 region reads CASKTDRENSPLYF.

This clone was observed a few times. The germline and genes are mouse ones. Read data end 4 residues before the CDR3 end; the end is taken from the germline J gene. The gene calls are TRBV17 and TRBJ2-1; possible D gene TRBD2, 6 bases. CDR3 length equals 16 residues. V was clipped by 1 base and J by 0 bases, with 10 bases between them. The germline gives CDR1 MNHDT, CDR2 YYDKIL. The CDR3 DNA, read in part, is TGTGCTAGCAGTAGAGTAGGTGGGGGTAACTATGCT. This gives the protein CASSRVGGGNYA. The whole CDR3 reads CASSRVGGGNYAEQFF.

Concerning this clone: Mouse names are used for the genes. The read halts 4 residues ahead of the CDR3 end, with the missing end drawn from the germline J gene. The rearrangement joins TRBV13-3 to TRBJ2-7; 7 bases map to TRBD1. CDR3 size: 15 residues. Trimming at V came to 3 bases and at J to 3 bases, leaving 9 bases not matched to a gene. Germline lookup yields CDR1 NNHDY and CDR2 SYVADS. The part of the CDR3 DNA that was read is TGTGCCAGCAGTGTTGACAGGGTAGGGAACTAT. Translation: CASSVDRVGNY. The whole CDR3 protein is CASSVDRVGNYEQYF.

This clone has only a few counts. Gene and germline names: mouse. With the read ending 4 residues before the CDR3 end, the germline J gene is used to fill in that end. The V and J genes are TRBV17 and TRBJ2-1; TRBD1 is a possible D gene (6 bases). This CDR3 contains 15 residues. CDR1 is MNHDT, CDR2 YYDKIL, per germline. Deletions cut 5 bases from V and 0 bases from J, with 11 bases between. The CDR3 here is CASSGGQTNYAEQFF. The part of the CDR3 DNA that was read is TGTGCTAGCAGTGGGGGACAAACTAACTATGCT.

This clone was picked up a small number of times. Genes and germline are mouse. The read gets to within 4 residues of the CDR3 end, and the germline J gene fills in the rest. This chain connects TRBV13-3 to TRBJ2-2, with TRBD1 identical over 7 bases. The CDR3 loop spans 14 amino acids. Germline-derived CDR1 and CDR2 are NNHDY and SYVADS. With 0 bases clipped from V and 6 bases from J, the junction kept 2 bases outside the gene matches. CDR3 loop: CASSDDRGAGQLYF. Incomplete CDR3 DNA: TGTGCCAGCAGTGATGACAGGGGAGCCGGG.

Only a few counts were recorded for this clone. At residue 11, the TCRdb protein and translated DNA are inconsistent; the protein given comes from the DNA. Gene names refer to mouse genes. The read comes to an end 3 residues before the CDR3 does, leaving the germline J gene to fill in the end. The genes are TRBV13-3 and TRBJ1-6, with 9 bases matching TRBD1. TRBJ1-6 is placed among ORFs of uncertain function. V lost 4 bases, J lost 7 bases, and 3 bases stayed unmatched. There are 14 residues in the CDR3. Germline CDR1 NNHDY, CDR2 SYVADS. CDR3 loop: CASSYRGPNSPLYF. The part of the CDR3 DNA that was read is TGTGCCAGCAGTTACAGGGGGCCGAATTCGCCC.

On this clone itself: The genes and germline here are from mouse. The read comes to an end 4 residues before the CDR3 does, leaving the germline J gene to fill in the end. The chain links TRBV19 to TRBJ2-2, with D possibly matching TRBD2 (6 bases). This CDR3 spans 16 amino acids. Per the germline V gene, CDR1 is FNHDT and CDR2 is SITEND (reference sequence). The germline V and J ends were trimmed by 0 bases and 1 base, with 10 bases remaining between them. The CDR3 bases that were read are TGTGCCAGCAGTATAGTGGCGGGGGGAAACACCGGG. This codes for CASSIVAGGNTG. The CDR3, in full, reads CASSIVAGGNTGQLYF.

This clone has a handful of counts. The gene names here belong to mouse. The missing CDR3 end, 4 residues past where the read stops, is filled in from the germline J gene. The chain links TRBV19 to TRBJ1-4; D is perhaps TRBD1 (5 bases). CDR1 is FNHDT, CDR2 SITEND, per germline (reference sequence). There are 15 residues in the CDR3. Deletions cut 4 bases from V and 0 bases from J, with 10 bases between. Here the CDR3 reads CASSPGYISNERLFF. Incomplete CDR3 DNA: TGTGCCAGCAGTCCAGGGTACATTTCCAACGAA.

This clone was seen a few times. Gene names and germline match the mouse. This chain's CDR3 is CASGPTGYAETLYF. The CDR3 DNA, read in part, is TGTGCCAGCGGTCCGACAGGTTACGCAGAA. V and J are TRBV13-2 and TRBJ2-3, with TRBD1 as a possible D gene (6 bases). The sequenced fragment ends 4 residues before the CDR3 boundary, so the rest is inferred from the germline J gene. The germline V and J ends were trimmed by 4 bases and 3 bases, with 12 bases remaining between them. Germline V lookup: CDR1 NNHNN, CDR2 SYGAGS (reference sequence). This CDR3 has 14 residues.

This clone was found a few times. Gene names are the mouse ones. The sequence runs out 4 residues before the end of the CDR3; the remainder is reconstructed from the germline J gene. This chain links TRBV1 with TRBJ2-3; 10 bases agree with TRBD2. CDR1 and CDR2 (germline): NSQYPW, LRSPGD (reference sequence). There are 16 residues in the CDR3. The V gene end was trimmed by 1 base and the J gene end by 4 bases; junction bases not matched to a gene: 5. The part of the CDR3 DNA that was read is TGCACCTGCAGTGCAGGACTGGGGGGTGTCCCAGAA. This encodes CTCSAGLGGVPE. The entire CDR3 reads CTCSAGLGGVPETLYF.